The present T cell receptor beta chain was sequenced within a study of shared clonotypes between healthy human individuals. Study-wide results and caveats: Clonotype sharing across donors was expected to vary with sequencing depth. Generation probabilities were higher for clonotypes shared across all four sorted-subset donors than for unshared ones.

V was shortened by 5 bases and J by 4 bases, with 15 bases between the two germline ends. Germline V gene sequence: CDR1 SGHRS, CDR2 YFSETQ. The CDR3 runs 14 residues. Researchers divided each subset's genomic DNA evenly across several immunoSEQ plates. In the sorted-subset replicate PCRs, roughly 210 ng DNA, 25,000 to 35,000 T cell genomes, was used. Libraries were prepared by immunoSEQ multiplex PCR; TCRdb keeps only in-frame clonotypes and omits some of them. This sample carries hundreds of thousands of clones, about 74% of them seen once, and the ten largest clones take 1.5% to 2%. As regards this clone: Its antigen remains unknown.

The chain joins TRBV5-1 to TRBJ1-2, with D maybe TRBD1 (6 bases). The sample comprised memory CD4+ T cells sorted from blood. Subset specified: CD45RA-negative fraction. The TCR sequence derives from a woman aged 25 to 39 in good health. CDR3: CASRPDSETYGYTF. The CDR3 DNA reads as TGCGCCAGCAGGCCGGACAGTGAAACCTATGGCTACACCTTC. Full variable domain (outside the CDR3, taken from reference TRBV5-1 and TRBJ1-2): KAGVTQTPRYLIKTRGQQVTLSCSPISGHRSVSWYQQTPGQGLQFLFEYFSETQRNKGNFPGRFSGRQFSNSRSEMNVSTLELGDSALYLCASRPDSETYGYTFGSGTRLTVV.